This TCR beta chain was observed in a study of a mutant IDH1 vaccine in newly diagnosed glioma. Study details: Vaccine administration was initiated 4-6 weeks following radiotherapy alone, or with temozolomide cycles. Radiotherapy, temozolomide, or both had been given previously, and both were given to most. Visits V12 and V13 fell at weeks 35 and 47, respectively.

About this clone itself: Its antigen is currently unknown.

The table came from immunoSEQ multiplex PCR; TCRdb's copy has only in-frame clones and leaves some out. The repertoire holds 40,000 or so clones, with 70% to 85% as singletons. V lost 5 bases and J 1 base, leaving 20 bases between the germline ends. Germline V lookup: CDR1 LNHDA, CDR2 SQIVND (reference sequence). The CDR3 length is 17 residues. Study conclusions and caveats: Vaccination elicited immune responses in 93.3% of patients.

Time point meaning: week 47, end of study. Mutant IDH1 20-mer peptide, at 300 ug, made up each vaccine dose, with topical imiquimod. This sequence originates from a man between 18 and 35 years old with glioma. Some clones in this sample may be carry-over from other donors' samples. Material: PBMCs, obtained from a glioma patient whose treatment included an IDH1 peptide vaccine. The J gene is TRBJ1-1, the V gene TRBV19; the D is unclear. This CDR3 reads CASSFEPGTKGNTEAFF. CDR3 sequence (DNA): TGTGCCAGTAGTTTTGAGCCAGGCACAAAGGGGAACACTGAAGCTTTCTTT.